What follows describes a single T cell receptor (beta chain). Its binding antigen is unknown. Qualities for individual bases were not recorded, and no much larger clone is one base off. There are 12 amino acids in the CDR3, from cysteine to phenylalanine inclusive. Here the CDR3 DNA is all that survives: 36 bases in frame from base 1. The junction shows trimming of 4 bases on V and 11 bases on J, and the gene matches do not reach 4 bases of it. CDR1 and CDR2 (SGHDT, YYEEEE) derive from the germline V gene. Genomic DNA was extracted from sorted cells for sequencing of the TCRbeta CDR3 region. The immunoSEQ Assay was used for sequencing of TCRbeta CDR3 regions. The table comes from immuneACCESS by way of TCRdb, which keeps in-frame sequences with V and J called. Part of the clones is missing from these tables; in studies checked, under half for an unresolved V gene and the rest for unknown reasons. The table for this sample lists approximately 69,000 clones; around 84% of them were counted only once. The ten most abundant clones make up 0.95% to 1.3% of the sample.

The sample is drawn from a study of OX40 agonist ivuxolimab in advanced cancers. Regarding the research as a whole: Ivuxolimab, which targeted the costimulatory receptor OX40 (CD134), was an agonistic, fully human IgG2 monoclonal antibody. Of the roughly 54 patients in dose escalation, about 20 had hepatocellular carcinoma, approximately 15 had melanoma, 9 had renal cell carcinoma and 9 had head and neck cancer. The paper describes the monotherapy dose-escalation part (N ≈ 49 patients) of the phase I trial of ivuxolimab. A male proportion of around 80% and a mean age of approximately 62 years, ranging from 23 to 79, were recorded for the dose-escalation cohort. Partial responses occurred in three dose-escalation patients: two with cutaneous melanoma and one with hepatocellular carcinoma. Prior anti-PD-1, anti-PD-L1 or anti-CTLA-4 therapy was permitted, and checkpoint inhibitors had been received by roughly 42% of dose-escalation patients. Intravenous ivuxolimab was administered to patients every 2 weeks at six dose levels: 0.01, 0.1, 0.3, 1.5, 3 and 10 mg/kg. Peripheral TCRbeta sequencing was intended to test whether TCR sequence diversity was altered and clonal T-cell expansion was caused by ivuxolimab.

Patients with a history of autoimmune disease or receiving systemic immunosuppression were excluded from the trial. In every dose cohort, peripheral blood was drawn for TCR sequencing at baseline, cycle 4 day 1, and cycle 7 day 1. The samples were taken from a phase I, first-in-human, multicenter, open-label dose-escalation trial of ivuxolimab. The trial enrolled adults with locally advanced or metastatic head and neck squamous cell, hepatocellular, melanoma or renal cell carcinoma. CD4+ and CD8+ T cells were sorted separately from peripheral blood before TCR sequencing. Broader findings and caveats from the paper: After ivuxolimab, CD8+ T cells had more expanded clones than CD4+ T cells on average. The antigen specificity of the peripheral T cells that underwent clonal expansion was not determined. Low levels of normalized T-cell clonal expansion were also seen in some patients who did not respond. At doses of 0.1 to 3.0 mg/kg, clonal expansion of both CD4+ and CD8+ T cells in blood was seen between baseline and week 6. Partial responders in the 0.1-3.0 mg/kg groups had among the lowest normalized peripheral clonal expansion, especially among CD8+ T cells.

The V and J segments used are TRBV5-6 and TRBJ1-1; TRBD1 aligns with 11 central bases. This clonotype was sampled from an adult with an advanced solid tumor such as melanoma, head and neck, liver or kidney cancer. The sample consisted of CD4+ or CD8+ T cells sorted from blood, taken in a trial of the OX40 agonist ivuxolimab. The nucleotide sequence is given as TGTGCCAGCAGCGCCGGGACAGGGGGGGCTTTCTTT. Its translation is CASSAGTGGAFF.